A single sample is the source of the 8 T cell receptor beta chains below, sequenced in a study of response to subunit inactivated influenza vaccine. TCRdb ran MiXCR on the RT-PCR reads and lists one entry per CDR3 protein. The table has 400,000 to 650,000 distinct CDR3 sequences, under 8.5% seen once. The specimen was PBMCs from blood, collected approximately 25 months after vaccination. The receptors here all came from a man aged 45 to 70 who received an inactivated influenza vaccine.

In its sample, this clonotype was seen a few times. This chain uses TRBV10-3 with TRBJ2-7; 11 bases agree with TRBD1. Germline CDR1 ENHRY, CDR2 SYGVKD. Germline trimming cut 6 bases from V and 8 bases from J; bases unmatched to any gene: 9. This CDR3 is 14 amino acids long. The CDR3, as DNA: TGTGCCATCAGGGCCCTAGGGACAGGGGGGAAGCAGTACTTC. This codes for CAIRALGTGGKQYF.

This clonotype was seen repeatedly, ten times or more. The rearrangement joins TRBV11-1 to TRBJ2-7; the D gene could be TRBD1 or TRBD2 (5 bases each). There are 14 residues in the CDR3. The ends were cut back, 1 base at V and 0 bases at J, with 7 bases in the middle. Germline V gives CDR1 SGHAT, CDR2 FQDESV (reference sequence). CDR3 amino acids: CASSLVGPSYEQYF. For the CDR3, the DNA is TGTGCCAGCAGCTTAGTGGGACCCTCCTACGAGCAGTACTTC. The full variable domain, its missing parts supplied by reference TRBV11-1 and TRBJ2-7, is EAEVAQSPRYKITEKSQAVAFWCDPISGHATLYWYRQILGQGPELLVQFQDESVVDDSQLPKDRFSAERLKGVDSTLKIQPAELGDSAMYLCASSLVGPSYEQYFGPGTRLTVT.

In this sample, this clonotype turned up many times. The V and J genes are TRBV12-3 or TRBV12-4 and TRBJ2-5; D is tentatively TRBD1 or TRBD2 (6 bases each). Trimming pared 4 bases from V and 3 bases from J, leaving 15 bases between. The CDR3 spans 15 residues. The CDR3 region is CASSSPWGAKETQYF. The DNA for the CDR3 is TGTGCCAGCAGTTCGCCTTGGGGGGCGAAAGAGACCCAGTACTTC.

V usage is TRBV5-5 and J usage is TRBJ2-7; D is possibly TRBD2 (5 bases). CDR1 and CDR2 (germline): SGHKS, YYEKEE (reference sequence). The V end was cut by 0 bases, the J end by 3 bases, with 13 bases between. The CDR3 extends over 15 amino acids. CDR3 sequence (DNA): TGTGCCAGCAGCTTGGTTCGAGGGTATTACTACGAGCAGTACTTC. It is translated as CASSLVRGYYYEQYF.

This clonotype was seen at least ten times. The CDR3: CSARGGTANQPQHF. CDR3 nucleotide sequence: TGCAGTGCTAGGGGGGGGACAGCGAATCAGCCCCAGCATTTT. The genes are TRBV20-1 and TRBJ1-5, with 7 bases that match TRBD1. V gave up 3 bases and J gave up 4 bases; unmatched junction bases: 6. The germline V gene encodes CDR1 DFQATT and CDR2 SNEGSKA (reference sequence). The CDR3 is 14 residues long.

The J gene is TRBJ1-2, the V gene TRBV30; 7 bases agree with TRBD1. The CDR3 loop spans 14 amino acids. Germline V gene lookup returns CDR1 GTSNPN and CDR2 SVGIG (reference sequence). V trimming: 4 bases; J trimming: 4 bases; junction bases outside the gene matches: 9. The CDR3 is CAWKKTGTAYGYTF. The CDR3 nucleotides are TGTGCCTGGAAAAAGACAGGGACTGCCTATGGCTACACCTTC.

A few counts support this clonotype. The chain joins TRBV20-1 to TRBJ2-7; 10 bases agree with TRBD1. J was trimmed by 4 bases and V by 0 bases; bases with no gene match: 6. The CDR3 is 15 amino acids. Germline-derived CDR1 and CDR2 are DFQATT and SNEGSKA (reference sequence). CDR3 bases: TGCAGTGCTAGAGATTGGGGACAGGGGCGTTACGAGCAGTACTTC. Its protein is CSARDWGQGRYEQYF.

The CDR3 is CASSPGVAGETQYF. CDR3 sequence (DNA): TGCGCCAGCAGCCCCGGAGTCGCGGGGGAGACCCAGTACTTC. The gene calls are TRBV5-1 and TRBJ2-5; D might be TRBD2 (6 bases). The CDR3 runs 14 residues. V was clipped by 4 bases and J by 5 bases, with 15 bases between them. Germline V gene lookup returns CDR1 SGHRS and CDR2 YFSETQ.